The clone carrying this TCR beta chain was detected a few times. V lost 3 bases to trimming and J lost 6 bases, with 5 bases between them. Looked up from germline, CDR1 is SQVTM and CDR2 is ANQGSEA. The CDR3 consists of 10 residues. The data are from a study of patients and donors after allogeneic stem cell transplantation. TCRdb ran MiXCR on the RT-PCR reads and lists one entry per CDR3 protein. The table shows approximately 160,000 distinct CDR3 sequences, with 24% occurring only once. Sample: blood, either unsorted or a sorted T cell fraction (not recorded which). This sequence originates from a human donor who was either an allogeneic HSCT recipient or a stem cell or donor lymphocyte infusion donor (not recorded which). It is not recorded whose cells these are; they may come from a transplant donor. The rearrangement links TRBV29-1 to TRBJ2-5; D uncertain. This chain's CDR3 is CSVERQTQYF. The CDR3 DNA reads as TGCAGCGTTGAGCGTCAGACCCAGTACTTC.